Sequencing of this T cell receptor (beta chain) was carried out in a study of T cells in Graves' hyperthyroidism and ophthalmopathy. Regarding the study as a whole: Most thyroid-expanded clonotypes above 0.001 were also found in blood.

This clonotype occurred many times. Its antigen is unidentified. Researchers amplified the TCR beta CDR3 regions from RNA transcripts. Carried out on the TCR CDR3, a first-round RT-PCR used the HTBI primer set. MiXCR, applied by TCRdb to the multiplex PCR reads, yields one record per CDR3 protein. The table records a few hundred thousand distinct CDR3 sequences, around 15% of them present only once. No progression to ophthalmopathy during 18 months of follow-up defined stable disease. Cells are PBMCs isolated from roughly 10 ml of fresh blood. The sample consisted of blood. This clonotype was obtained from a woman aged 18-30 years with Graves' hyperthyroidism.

CDR3 in DNA: TGTGCCAGCAGTGCCGGGGCAGACGCCTACGAGCAGTACTTC. This codes for CASSAGADAYEQYF. The chain carries TRBV6-1 and TRBJ2-7; D tentatively reads TRBD1 or TRBD2 (5 bases each). The CDR3 extends over 14 amino acids. Trimming stripped 4 bases from V and 2 bases from J, with 12 bases between. Looked up from germline, CDR1 is MNHNS and CDR2 is SASEGT.